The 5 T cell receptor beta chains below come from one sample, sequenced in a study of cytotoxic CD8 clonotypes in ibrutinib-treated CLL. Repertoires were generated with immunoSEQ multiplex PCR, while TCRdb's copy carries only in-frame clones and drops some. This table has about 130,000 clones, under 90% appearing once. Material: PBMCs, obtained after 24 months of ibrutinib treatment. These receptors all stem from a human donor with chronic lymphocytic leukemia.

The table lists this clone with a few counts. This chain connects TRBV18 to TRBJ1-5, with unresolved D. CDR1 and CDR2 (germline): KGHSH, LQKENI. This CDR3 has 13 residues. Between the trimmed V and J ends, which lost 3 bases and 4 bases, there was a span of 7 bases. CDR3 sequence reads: CASSPSKNQPQHF. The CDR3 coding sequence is TGTGCCAGCTCACCTTCCAAGAATCAGCCCCAGCATTTT.

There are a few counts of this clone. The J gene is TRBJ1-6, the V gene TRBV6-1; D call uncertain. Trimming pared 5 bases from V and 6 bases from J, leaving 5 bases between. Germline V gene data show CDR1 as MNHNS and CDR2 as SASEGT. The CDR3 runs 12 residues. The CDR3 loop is CASSPRNSPLHF. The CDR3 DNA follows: TGTGCCAGCAGTCCCCGTAATTCACCCCTCCACTTT.

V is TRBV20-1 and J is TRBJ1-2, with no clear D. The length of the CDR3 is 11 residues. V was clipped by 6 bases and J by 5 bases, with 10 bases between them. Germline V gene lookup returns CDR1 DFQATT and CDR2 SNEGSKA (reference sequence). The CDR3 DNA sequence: TGCAGTGCCCAGCCACGTTATGGCTACACCTTC. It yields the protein CSAQPRYGYTF.

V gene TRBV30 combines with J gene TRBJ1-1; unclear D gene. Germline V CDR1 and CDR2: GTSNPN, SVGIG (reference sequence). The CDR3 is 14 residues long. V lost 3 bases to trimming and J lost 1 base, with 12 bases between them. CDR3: CAWREVSRNTEAFF. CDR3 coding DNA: TGTGCCTGGAGAGAGGTCTCCCGGAACACTGAAGCTTTCTTT. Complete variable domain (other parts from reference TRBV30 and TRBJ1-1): SQTIHQWPATLVQPVGSPLSLECTVEGTSNPNLYWYRQAAGRGLQLLFYSVGIGQISSEVPQNLSASRPQDRQFILSSKKLLLSDSGFYLCAWREVSRNTEAFFGQGTRLTVV.

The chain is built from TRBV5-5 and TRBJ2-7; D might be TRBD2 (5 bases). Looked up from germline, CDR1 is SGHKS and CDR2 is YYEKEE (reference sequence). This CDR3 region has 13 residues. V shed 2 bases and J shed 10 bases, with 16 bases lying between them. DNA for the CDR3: TGTGCCAGCAGCTTAGGAGAGGGAGTGAAACAGTACTTC. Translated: CASSLGEGVKQYF. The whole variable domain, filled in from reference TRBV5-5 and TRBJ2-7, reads DAGVTQSPTHLIKTRGQQVTLRCSPISGHKSVSWYQQVLGQGPQFIFQYYEKEERGRGNFPDRFSARQFPNYSSELNVNALLLGDSALYLCASSLGEGVKQYFGPGTRLTVT.